These T cell receptor beta chains were read from a single sample in a study of blood T cell repertoires in COVID-19. Using immunoSEQ multiplex PCR, the repertoire was profiled, and TCRdb retains in-frame clones only, with some absent. The repertoire holds under 150,000 clones, with just under 85% as singletons. The sequencing input was peripheral blood. The receptors originated from a woman in her 40s with active or convalescent COVID-19. Each CDR3 is given with its conserved first and last residue. D genes are given only for firm matches. Expanded clones are given a class, and other clones once, few, many or no size at all.

TRBJ2-7 | TRBV19 | TRBD2 | once | TGTGCCAGTAGTACGGCGGGACTAGCCCACGAGCAGTACTTC | CASSTAGLAHEQYF
TRBJ2-1 | TRBV7-2 | TRBD1 | . | TGTGCCAGCAGCTTAGGAGGGGGCTGGAGCTCCTACAATGAGCAGTTCTTC | CASSLGGGWSSYNEQFF
TRBJ1-4 | TRBV28 | TRBD1 | . | TGTGCCAGCAGTTTTGGGGGCAGGGGGTCGACTAATGAAAAACTGTTTTTT | CASSFGGRGSTNEKLFF
TRBJ1-1 | TRBV27 | . | . | TGTGCCAGCAGTTTGGGGCCGCTGAACACTGAAGCTTTCTTT | CASSLGPLNTEAFF
TRBJ1-1 | TRBV5-1 | . | . | TGCGCCAGCAGCTTGGATCAGGGGATGAACACTGAAGCTTTCTTT | CASSLDQGMNTEAFF
TRBJ2-4 | TRBV27 | TRBD1 | . | TGTGCCGCACGACAGGGGATAAACATTCAGTACTTC | CAARQGINIQYF
TRBJ1-5 | TRBV30 | TRBD1 | . | TGTGCCTGGAGTGCAGGACAGGGGGGTCAGCCCCAGCATTTT | CAWSAGQGGQPQHF
TRBJ1-2 | TRBV27 | TRBD1 | . | TGTGCCAGCAGCTCTGAACACCCAGGACAGGCCACTAACTATGGCTACACCTTC | CASSSEHPGQATNYGYTF
TRBJ1-3 | TRBV9 | . | . | TGTGCCAGCAATTCCGGGGCGCGGAGGGGCTCTGGAAACACCATATATTTT | CASNSGARRGSGNTIYF
TRBJ1-4 | TRBV5-1 | . | . | TGCGCCAGCAGCCCAGGTTCCCGGAATGAAAAACTGTTTTTT | CASSPGSRNEKLFF
TRBJ1-4 | TRBV27 | TRBD1 | . | TGTGCCAGCAGTTTCACGACCTCAGGGACAGCTAATGAAAAACTGTTTTTT | CASSFTTSGTANEKLFF
TRBJ1-3 | TRBV7-9 | . | . | TGTGCCAGCAGCGAGCAGGCTGGAAACACCATATATTTT | CASSEQAGNTIYF
TRBJ2-5 | TRBV10-2 | TRBD1 | . | TGCGCCAGCAGTGACCTAAGAGGGGACGGACAGGGGGCGTTTGAGACCCAGTACTTC | CASSDLRGDGQGAFETQYF
TRBJ2-3 | TRBV2 | TRBD1 | . | TGTGCCAGCATAGGCCGTTGGACAGGGGGCATCACAGATACGCAGTATTTT | CASIGRWTGGITDTQYF
TRBJ2-3 | TRBV5-1 | . | . | TGCGCCAGCAGCTTGCATCAGGGGTCAGATACGCAGTATTTT | CASSLHQGSDTQYF
TRBJ1-6 | TRBV10-3 | . | . | TGTGCCATCAGTACTACAGAGGGCAGATCCTATAATTCACCCCTCCACTTT | CAISTTEGRSYNSPLHF
TRBJ1-2 | TRBV14 | TRBD1 | . | TGTGCCAGCAGCCACCCCCCGAGGACAGGGGGCGACTATGGCTACACCTTC | CASSHPPRTGGDYGYTF
TRBJ2-1 | TRBV11-3 | TRBD2 | . | TGTGCCAGCAGCTTGGGACTAGCGGGAGGGAATGAGCAGTTCTTC | CASSLGLAGGNEQFF
TRBJ1-3 | TRBV11-2 | TRBD1 | . | TGTGCCAGCACCACAGGGGGGCCGTCTGGAAACACCATATATTTT | CASTTGGPSGNTIYF
TRBJ2-3 | TRBV27 | TRBD2 | . | TGTGCCAGCAGCCCTAGCGGGGGGCTGGGCACAGATACGCAGTATTTT | CASSPSGGLGTDTQYF
TRBJ2-3 | TRBV9 | TRBD1 | . | TGTGCCAGCAGCGCCCGCCCCTGGACAGGAGCCCGGAATACGCAGTATTTT | CASSARPWTGARNTQYF
TRBJ1-5 | TRBV5-5 | . | . | TGTGCCAGCAGCTTGGCCGGGATCAATCAGCCCCAGCATTTT | CASSLAGINQPQHF
TRBJ2-7 | TRBV29-1 | TRBD1 | . | TGCAGCGCGGGACAGGGATTCTACGAGCAGTACTTC | CSAGQGFYEQYF
TRBJ2-5 | TRBV19 | TRBD1 | . | TGTGCCAGTAGTCTTATAACAGGGGGCGCGGAGGAGACCCAGTACTTC | CASSLITGGAEETQYF
TRBJ1-6 | TRBV6-6 | TRBD1 | . | TGTGCCAGCAGCCCGGTCGACAGGGGTAATTCACCCCTCCACTTT | CASSPVDRGNSPLHF
TRBJ1-2 | TRBV28 | . | . | TGTGCCAGCAGTTCCGACGGAGTCTCCTATGGCTACACCTTC | CASSSDGVSYGYTF
TRBJ1-1 | TRBV6-1 | . | . | TGTGCCAGCAGTGAGCAGGGTCTCATGAACACTGAAGCTTTCTTT | CASSEQGLMNTEAFF
TRBJ2-6 | TRBV3-1/TRBV3-2 | . | . | TGTGCCAGCACCCTAGGAGGCTCTGGGGCCAACGTCCTGACTTTC | CASTLGGSGANVLTF
TRBJ2-7 | TRBV19 | . | . | TGTGCCAGTAGTAGGTCAACAAGCGCGCCCTACGAGCAGTACTTC | CASSRSTSAPYEQYF
TRBJ2-2 | TRBV2 | TRBD2 | once | TGTGCCAGCAGTGGAGTGGGACTAGCGGGGATGGGGAACACCGGGGAGCTGTTTTTT | CASSGVGLAGMGNTGELFF
TRBJ1-1 | TRBV19 | . | . | TGTGCCAGTAGTATAAGGGGGGGGCTTGCCCCAATGAACACTGAAGCTTTCTTT | CASSIRGGLAPMNTEAFF
TRBJ1-2 | TRBV14 | . | few | TGTGCCAGCAGCCCAGGGAACTATGGCTACACCTTC | CASSPGNYGYTF